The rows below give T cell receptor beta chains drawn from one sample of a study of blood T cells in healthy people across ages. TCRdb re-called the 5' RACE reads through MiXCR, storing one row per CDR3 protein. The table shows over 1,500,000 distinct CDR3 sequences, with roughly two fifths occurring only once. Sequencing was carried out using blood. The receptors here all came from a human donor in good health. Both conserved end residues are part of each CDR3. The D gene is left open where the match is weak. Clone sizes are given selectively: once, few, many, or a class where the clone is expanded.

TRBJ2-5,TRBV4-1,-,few,CASSQMGGGSETQYF,TGCGCCAGCAGCCAAATGGGAGGGGGCTCGGAGACCCAGTACTTC
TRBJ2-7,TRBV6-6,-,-,CASSYSTGLAYEQYF,TGTGCCAGCAGTTACTCGACGGGGCTAGCCTACGAGCAGTACTTC
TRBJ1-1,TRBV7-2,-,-,CASSSILGAGNTEAFF,TGTGCCAGCAGCTCCATTCTGGGGGCGGGTAACACTGAAGCTTTCTTT
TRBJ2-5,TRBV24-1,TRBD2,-,CATSAGGYKQYF,TGTGCCACCAGTGCGGGGGGATACAAGCAGTACTTC
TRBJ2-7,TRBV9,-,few,CASSPYLAGAYEQYF,TGTGCCAGCAGCCCGTATTTGGCAGGGGCCTACGAGCAGTACTTC
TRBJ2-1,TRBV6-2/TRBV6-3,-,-,CASTDTGYAYNEQFF,TGTGCCAGCACAGACACAGGGTACGCCTACAATGAGCAGTTCTTC
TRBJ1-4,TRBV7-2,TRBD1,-,CASSYRPDRDINEKLFF,TGTGCCAGCAGCTACCGACCTGACAGGGATATTAATGAAAAACTGTTTTTT
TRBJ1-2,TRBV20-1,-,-,CSARSPGGDYGYTF,TGCAGTGCTAGGAGTCCGGGCGGCGACTATGGCTACACCTTC
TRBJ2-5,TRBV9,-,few,CASSVGRGARGETQYF,TGTGCCAGCAGCGTAGGCAGGGGGGCTAGAGGAGAGACCCAGTACTTC
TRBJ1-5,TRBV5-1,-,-,CASRAGFASNQPQHF,TGCGCCAGCAGAGCAGGGTTCGCGAGCAATCAGCCCCAGCATTTT
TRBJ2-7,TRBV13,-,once,CASSLVGARGRTYEQYF,TGTGCCAGCAGCTTAGTCGGTGCCAGGGGTAGGACCTACGAGCAGTACTTC
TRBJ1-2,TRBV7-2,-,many,CASRTKSNYGYTF,TGTGCCAGCAGAACGAAGAGCAACTATGGCTACACCTTC
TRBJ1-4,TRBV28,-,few,CASTGRPTTNEKLFF,TGTGCCAGCACCGGCAGGCCTACAACTAATGAAAAACTGTTTTTT
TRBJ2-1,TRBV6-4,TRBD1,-,CASSRDRGDRQFF,TGTGCCAGCAGCCGGGACAGGGGCGATAGGCAGTTCTTC
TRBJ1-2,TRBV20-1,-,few,CSASEGFSYGYTF,TGCAGTGCTAGTGAGGGGTTCAGCTATGGCTACACCTTC
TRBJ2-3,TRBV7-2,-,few,CASSLEGTLDTDTQYF,TGTGCCAGCAGCTTAGAGGGTACCCTCGACACAGATACGCAGTATTTT
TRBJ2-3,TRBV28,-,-,CASSLLQRLVTDTQYF,TGTGCCAGCAGTCTATTACAGCGCTTGGTCACAGATACGCAGTATTTT